What follows is one TCR beta chain and its context. No antigen is known for it. The data stem from a study of PD-1 blockade in classical Hodgkin lymphoma. Study results and caveats: Relapsed/refractory patients reportedly had the lowest baseline TCR diversity, below newly diagnosed patients, who were below healthy donors. Undefined causes, possibly disease activity or prior therapy, underlie the repertoire differences.

Measured with immunoSEQ multiplex PCR; TCRdb has only the in-frame clones, and not every one. This sample has roughly 70,000 clones, with 93% found just once. Time point here: newly diagnosed, previously untreated cHL patient sample. Comparison samples consisted of PBMCs from newly diagnosed, untreated classical Hodgkin lymphoma. This clonotype originated in a human donor with classical Hodgkin lymphoma. The sequencing sample was made of peripheral blood mononuclear cells (PBMCs).

Written as DNA, the CDR3 is TGTGCCAGCAGCCCCAATGGGCGCAATAATTCACCCCTCCACTTT. Residues: CASSPNGRNNSPLHF. This rearrangement joins TRBV5-6 to TRBJ1-6; D uncertain. The V and J ends lost 4 bases and 5 bases respectively, with 13 bases between them. This CDR3 spans 15 amino acids. Germline V gives CDR1 SGHDT, CDR2 YYEEEE.